A single sample gave rise to the 27 T cell receptor beta chains below, sequenced in a study of shared clonotypes between healthy human individuals. Some clones are missing from TCRdb's copy, which holds only in-frame ones; the method was immunoSEQ multiplex PCR. The sample lists some 2.1 million clones, about 95% occurring once. Naive CD8 cells lacked CD45RO and underwent positive selection for CCR7, leaving out terminally differentiated effector memory CD45RA+ cells. The sequencing sample was made of naive CD8+ T cells sorted from blood. The receptors originated from a man between 18 and 29 years old in good health.

The chain recombines TRBV6-1 with TRBJ1-1; D is uncertain. Germline V gene lookup returns CDR1 MNHNS and CDR2 SASEGT. This CDR3 has 14 amino acids. Trimming pared 2 bases from V and 2 bases from J, leaving 9 bases between. The CDR3 reads CASSEPADNTEAFF. In nucleotides, the CDR3 is TGTGCCAGCAGTGAACCCGCGGACAACACTGAAGCTTTCTTT.

This chain joins TRBV4-2 and TRBJ2-2, with D uncertain. CDR1 and CDR2 (germline): LGHNA, YNFKEQ. Deletions cut 0 bases from V and 4 bases from J, with 6 bases between. The CDR3 runs to 14 residues. CDR3 coding DNA: TGTGCCAGCAGCCAAGAGCTCCTCACCGGGGAGCTGTTTTTT. This encodes CASSQELLTGELFF.

The CDR3 coding sequence is TGTGCCATCAGTGAGTCGGCCGGGGTGGATGGCTACACCTTC. This codes for CAISESAGVDGYTF. This rearrangement joins TRBV10-3 to TRBJ1-2; unclear D gene. This CDR3 region has 14 residues. Germline V CDR1 and CDR2: ENHRY, SYGVKD. Trimming shortened V by 0 bases and J by 6 bases, and 11 bases separated the two germline ends.

This chain links TRBV7-9 with TRBJ2-6, with D tentatively TRBD1 (6 bases). The germline V gene has CDR1 SEHNR and CDR2 FQNEAQ (reference sequence). This CDR3 region has 19 residues. The ends were cut back, 5 bases at V and 2 bases at J, with 22 bases in the middle. Here the CDR3 reads CASSGLARGMTAGANVLTF. CDR3 bases: TGTGCCAGCAGCGGGCTTGCCAGGGGAATGACTGCTGGGGCCAACGTCCTGACTTTC.

The genes are TRBV5-4 and TRBJ1-2; D possibly corresponds to TRBD1 (6 bases). V was shortened by 4 bases and J by 8 bases, with 18 bases between the two germline ends. The CDR3 is made up of 14 amino acids. CDR1 is SGHNT, CDR2 YYREEE, per germline (reference sequence). In nucleotides, the CDR3 is TGTGCCAGCAGCGCCTCCCAGGGGCGAGGCGGCTACACCTTC. It yields the protein CASSASQGRGGYTF.

A single count supports this clone. The chain combines TRBV6-5 with TRBJ2-3; TRBD2 agrees at 8 bases. Germline V lookup: CDR1 MNHEY, CDR2 SVGAGI. This CDR3 has 16 residues. J gave up 4 bases and V 0 bases, and 6 bases lay outside the gene matches. DNA for the CDR3: TGTGCCAGCAGTTACTCTAGCGGGGAGAGGGCAGATACGCAGTATTTT. Its translation is CASSYSSGERADTQYF.

A single count supports this clone. J is TRBJ2-5 and V is TRBV2, with 12 bases lining up with TRBD2. CDR3 size: 18 residues. V gave up 0 bases and J gave up 5 bases; unmatched junction bases: 10. CDR1 and CDR2 (germline): SNHLY, FYNNEI. In DNA, the CDR3 is TGTGCCAGCAGTGAAGCGGAACTAGCGGGAGGAGCGACCGAGACCCAGTACTTC. It translates to CASSEAELAGGATETQYF.

In the case of this clone: The sample contains more than one DNA sequence encoding this CDR3. The V and J genes are TRBV13 and TRBJ2-7, with 13 positions matching TRBD2. V shed 5 bases and J 3 bases; nucleotides not matched to a gene: 4. This CDR3 contains 15 residues. Germline V gives CDR1 PRHDT, CDR2 FYEKMQ (reference sequence). CDR3 sequence (DNA): TGTGCCAGCAGCCCCAGGACTAGCGGGAGCTACGAGCAGTACTTC. It codes for CASSPRTSGSYEQYF. Full variable domain (remainder filled in from reference TRBV13 and TRBJ2-7): AAGVIQSPRHLIKEKRETATLKCYPIPRHDTVYWYQQGPGQDPQFLISFYEKMQSDKGSIPDRFSAQQFSDYHSELNMSSLELGDSALYFCASSPRTSGSYEQYFGPGTRLTVT.

The gene calls are TRBV6-5 and TRBJ2-3, with TRBD1 matching 7 bases. The J segment lost 2 bases and the V segment lost 4 bases, leaving 6 bases of the junction unmatched. There are 15 residues in the CDR3. The V gene's germline CDR1 is MNHEY and CDR2 SVGAGI. CDR3 sequence: CASSSEDRPTDTQYF. In DNA, the CDR3 is TGTGCCAGCAGTTCCGAGGACAGGCCCACAGATACGCAGTATTTT.

Only one count was recorded for this clone. The chain carries TRBV27 and TRBJ2-5; tentatively, D is TRBD1 or TRBD2 (6 bases each). The CDR3 spans 14 residues. Trimming removed 7 bases at V and 5 bases at J, with 17 bases between. From germline, CDR1 is MNHEY and CDR2 SMNVEV (reference sequence). CDR3 sequence (DNA): TGTGCCAGCACCCCGATGGGGGGCGATGAGACCCAGTACTTC. Translation: CASTPMGGDETQYF.

Turning to this clone: Other DNA sequences in this sample translate to the same CDR3. The chain uses TRBV9 and TRBJ2-3; D might be TRBD2 (6 bases). Germline CDR1 is SGDLS and CDR2 is YYNGEE. V lost 0 bases, J lost 1 base, and 12 bases lay in between. CDR3 size: 16 residues. The CDR3 region is CASSVEGGEGTDTQYF. The CDR3 nucleotides read TGTGCCAGCAGCGTAGAAGGCGGGGAGGGCACAGATACGCAGTATTTT.

The chain couples TRBV7-9 to TRBJ2-1, with TRBD1 matching 8 bases. This CDR3 is 14 amino acids long. The junction had 6 bases not matched to a gene; V was cut back by 3 bases and J by 8 bases. Germline V CDR1 and CDR2: SEHNR, FQNEAQ (reference sequence). DNA of the CDR3: TGTGCCAGCAGCTTGGGACAGGATGGGGATGAGCAGTTCTTC. It codes for CASSLGQDGDEQFF.

The rearrangement links TRBV9 to TRBJ2-7; D is undetermined. V lost 0 bases to trimming and J lost 5 bases, with 9 bases between them. This CDR3 contains 13 residues. The germline V gene encodes CDR1 SGDLS and CDR2 YYNGEE. The CDR3 coding sequence is TGTGCCAGCAGCGTAGCAGCCTACGACGAGCAGTACTTC. Encoded protein: CASSVAAYDEQYF.

With respect to this clone: At the DNA level, this CDR3 is encoded by other sequences in the same sample as well. The genes are TRBV6-5 and TRBJ2-7, with D unresolved. This CDR3 spans 13 amino acids. The germline V and J ends were trimmed by 2 bases and 1 base, with 6 bases remaining between them. Germline V gene sequence: CDR1 MNHEY, CDR2 SVGAGI. The CDR3 is CASSYARSYEQYF. In DNA, the CDR3 is TGTGCCAGCAGTTACGCCCGATCCTACGAGCAGTACTTC.

The chain carries TRBV5-6 and TRBJ1-1, with D unclear. Germline V gene sequence: CDR1 SGHDT, CDR2 YYEEEE. The V end was cut by 0 bases, the J end by 8 bases, with 11 bases between. This CDR3 spans 13 amino acids. CDR3 sequence (DNA): TGTGCCAGCAGCTTGGGGGCCGGTCGGGAAGCTTTCTTT. Translated: CASSLGAGREAFF. Using reference TRBV5-6 and TRBJ1-1 for the parts outside the CDR3, the full variable domain is DAGVTQSPTHLIKTRGQQVTLRCSPKSGHDTVSWYQQALGQGPQFIFQYYEEEERQRGNFPDRFSGHQFPNYSSELNVNALLLGDSALYLCASSLGAGREAFFGQGTRLTVV.

This sequence joins TRBV27 and TRBJ2-1, with D tentatively TRBD1 (5 bases). CDR3 length equals 13 residues. CDR1 and CDR2 from the germline V gene are MNHEY and SMNVEV (reference sequence). V was shortened by 6 bases and J by 6 bases, with 12 bases between the two germline ends. The CDR3: CASSLNGANEQFF. The CDR3 region has the DNA TGTGCCAGCAGCCTCAATGGGGCCAATGAGCAGTTCTTC.

The chain recombines TRBV5-6 with TRBJ2-1; no firm D call. The CDR3 has 15 amino acids. Germline CDR1 and CDR2: SGHDT and YYEEEE. Deletions cut 0 bases from V and 9 bases from J, with 16 bases between. The CDR3 DNA reads as TGTGCCAGCAGCTTGGGGTTAAGTAGTCTGGCTGAGCAGTTCTTC. This encodes CASSLGLSSLAEQFF.

This clone was found once. The chain is built from TRBV5-1 and TRBJ2-1; D is unresolved. Germline V gene lookup returns CDR1 SGHRS and CDR2 YFSETQ. The CDR3 spans 15 residues. Trimming removed 2 bases from V and 0 bases from J, with 9 bases in between. CDR3 coding DNA: TGCGCCAGCAGCTTAGACACGAGCTCCTACAATGAGCAGTTCTTC. Amino acid sequence: CASSLDTSSYNEQFF.

Concerning this clone: Other DNA variants within this sample encode the same CDR3. The gene calls are TRBV13 and TRBJ1-1, with no clear D. The CDR3 consists of 13 residues. V dropped 5 bases and J dropped 3 bases, with 10 bases sitting between them. The V gene's germline CDR1 is PRHDT and CDR2 FYEKMQ (reference sequence). CDR3 residues: CASSPQRDTEAFF. The DNA for the CDR3 is TGTGCCAGCAGCCCCCAACGGGACACTGAAGCTTTCTTT. Using reference TRBV13 and TRBJ1-1 for the parts outside the CDR3, the full variable domain is AAGVIQSPRHLIKEKRETATLKCYPIPRHDTVYWYQQGPGQDPQFLISFYEKMQSDKGSIPDRFSAQQFSDYHSELNMSSLELGDSALYFCASSPQRDTEAFFGQGTRLTVV.

The gene calls are TRBV7-9 and TRBJ2-3; 13 bases line up with TRBD2. The CDR3 spans 16 residues. In germline, CDR1 is SEHNR, CDR2 FQNEAQ (reference sequence). V was pared by 2 bases and J by 4 bases, with 3 bases of the junction left unmatched. The CDR3: CASSLRTSGSPDTQYF. For the CDR3, the DNA is TGTGCCAGCAGCTTACGGACTAGCGGGAGTCCAGATACGCAGTATTTT.

The CDR3 spells CASSGNTDTQYF. For the CDR3, the DNA is TGTGCCAGCAGCGGGAATACAGATACGCAGTATTTT. The V call is TRBV7-9, the J call TRBJ2-3; D unresolved. The germline V gene has CDR1 SEHNR and CDR2 FQNEAQ (reference sequence). The CDR3 length is 12 residues. V gave up 5 bases and J gave up 3 bases, with 6 bases separating them. Looking up the rest from reference TRBV7-9 and TRBJ2-3 gives the full variable domain: DTGVSQNPRHKITKRGQNVTFRCDPISEHNRLYWYRQTLGQGPEFLTYFQNEAQLEKSRLLSDRFSAERPKGSFSTLEIQRTEQGDSAMYLCASSGNTDTQYFGPGTRLTVL.

Details on this clone: The sample holds other DNA sequences that translate to the same CDR3. This chain uses TRBV5-4 with TRBJ2-3; no firm D call. Germline V gene sequence: CDR1 SGHNT, CDR2 YYREEE (reference sequence). This CDR3 region has 12 residues. V lost 1 base and J lost 6, with 6 bases in between. CDR3 sequence reads: CASSLFLDTQYF. The CDR3 DNA sequence: TGTGCCAGCAGCTTGTTCCTGGATACGCAGTATTTT.

The genes are TRBV6-5 and TRBJ2-7, with 7 bases that match TRBD1. This CDR3 contains 15 residues. Germline V gene lookup returns CDR1 MNHEY and CDR2 SVGAGI. Trimming at V came to 2 bases and at J to 3 bases, leaving 7 bases not matched to a gene. CDR3 in DNA: TGTGCCAGCAGTTACCTTGGGGGACAGAACTACGAGCAGTACTTC. Encoded protein: CASSYLGGQNYEQYF.

The chain links TRBV9 to TRBJ1-2; TRBD1 is a possible D gene (6 bases). The germline V gene has CDR1 SGDLS and CDR2 YYNGEE. The CDR3 length is 13 residues. This CDR3 is CASVGGADYGYTF. In nucleotides, the CDR3 is TGTGCAAGTGTGGGGGGCGCGGACTATGGCTACACCTTC.

The V call is TRBV5-1, the J call TRBJ1-5, with 7 bases matching TRBD1. The CDR3 sequence is 15 residues long. V lost 6 bases and J lost 0; bases outside the gene matches: 6. The germline gives CDR1 SGHRS, CDR2 YFSETQ. The CDR3 protein is CASTGTDYSNQPQHF. CDR3 DNA sequence: TGCGCCAGCACCGGGACAGATTATAGCAATCAGCCCCAGCATTTT.

V usage is TRBV7-9 and J usage is TRBJ2-5; 7 bases are shared with TRBD1. This CDR3 has 15 residues. With 5 bases clipped from V and 4 bases from J, the junction kept 10 bases outside the gene matches. Germline lookup yields CDR1 SEHNR and CDR2 FQNEAQ (reference sequence). The CDR3 DNA follows: TGTGCCAGCAGCCCCCGGGACAGCTTAGGAGAGACCCAGTACTTC. Translation gives CASSPRDSLGETQYF.

This chain uses TRBV7-9 with TRBJ2-7; 9 bases agree with TRBD1. Germline values: CDR1 SEHNR, CDR2 FQNEAQ (reference sequence). The J segment lost 3 bases and the V segment lost 2 bases, leaving 5 bases of the junction unmatched. CDR3 length equals 15 residues. The CDR3 DNA sequence: TGTGCCAGCAGCTTACGTGGGACAGGGAACTACGAGCAGTACTTC. It encodes CASSLRGTGNYEQYF.